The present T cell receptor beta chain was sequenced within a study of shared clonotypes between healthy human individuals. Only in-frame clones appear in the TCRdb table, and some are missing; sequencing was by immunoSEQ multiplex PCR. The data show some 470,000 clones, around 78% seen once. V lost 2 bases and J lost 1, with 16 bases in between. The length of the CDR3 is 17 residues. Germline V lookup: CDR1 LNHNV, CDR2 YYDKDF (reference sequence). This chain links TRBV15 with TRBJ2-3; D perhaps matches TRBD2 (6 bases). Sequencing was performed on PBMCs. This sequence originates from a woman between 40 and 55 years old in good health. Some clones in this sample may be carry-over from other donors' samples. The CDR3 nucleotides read TGTGCCACCAGCAGATCTCCCCGGGGACTGCGCACAGATACGCAGTATTTT. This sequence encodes CATSRSPRGLRTDTQYF.